The next 27 T cell receptor beta chains were all read from a single sample in a study of blood T cell repertoires in COVID-19. TCRdb's table, derived via immunoSEQ multiplex PCR, lists solely in-frame clones and lacks some. The sample yields around 70,000 clones, roughly nine tenths seen once. The sample comprised peripheral blood. Source of these receptors: a human donor in a cohort sampled during active COVID-19.

This clone was seen more than once but under ten times. The rearrangement uses TRBV30 and TRBJ2-5, with 7 bases fitting TRBD2. This CDR3 is built from 13 residues. Germline CDR1 and CDR2: GTSNPN and SVGIG (reference sequence). With 5 bases clipped from V and 5 bases from J, the junction kept 8 bases outside the gene matches. The CDR3 region is CAWDKRGGETQYF. CDR3 DNA: TGTGCCTGGGATAAAAGGGGAGGGGAGACCCAGTACTTC.

The sample holds one count of this clone. The genes are TRBV11-2 and TRBJ1-1; 8 bases agree with TRBD1. Per the germline V gene, CDR1 is SGHAT and CDR2 is FQNNGV. The CDR3 totals 13 residues. Losses at the gene ends were 5 bases for V and 7 bases for J; bases not matched to a gene: 6. CDR3 loop: CASSADRAGEAFF. As DNA, the CDR3 is TGTGCCAGCAGCGCGGACAGGGCGGGTGAAGCTTTCTTT.

The V call is TRBV24-1, the J call TRBJ2-5, with TRBD1 matching over 9 bases. Germline lookup yields CDR1 KGHDR and CDR2 SFDVKD. Trimming cost V 3 bases and J 5 bases; bases outside gene matches: 3. The CDR3 extends over 14 amino acids. The CDR3 region has the DNA TGTGCCACCAGTGATCCGGGACAGGGTGAGACCCAGTACTTC. As protein: CATSDPGQGETQYF.

This chain uses TRBV3-1 (or the pseudogene TRBV3-2) with TRBJ2-3; D might be TRBD2 (5 bases). V lost 2 bases and J lost 4, with 16 bases in between. Per germline, CDR1 LGHDT and CDR2 YNNKEL (reference sequence). The CDR3 is 16 residues long. CDR3 sequence (DNA): TGTGCCAGCAGCCAACTCGGAAGCCGGCGGGCAGATACGCAGTATTTT. It is translated as CASSQLGSRRADTQYF.

V is TRBV19 and J is TRBJ2-2; the match to TRBD2 covers 8 bases. The CDR3 sequence is 16 residues long. With 5 bases clipped from V and 6 bases from J, the junction kept 11 bases outside the gene matches. The germline CDR1 and CDR2 sequences are LNHDA and SQIVND (reference sequence). As DNA, the CDR3 is TGTGCCAGTAGTCGGGTAGCGGGGTTAAGAGCCGGGGAGCTGTTTTTT. It yields the protein CASSRVAGLRAGELFF. The whole variable domain, filled in from reference TRBV19 and TRBJ2-2, reads DGGITQSPKYLFRKEGQNVTLSCEQNLNHDAMYWYRQDPGQGLRLIYYSQIVNDFQKGDIAEGYSVSREKKESFPLTVTSAQKNPTAFYLCASSRVAGLRAGELFFGEGSRLTVL.

The J gene is TRBJ1-5, the V gene TRBV9; 10 bases are shared with TRBD1. CDR3 size: 15 residues. Unmatched junction bases numbered 6, after V lost 7 bases and J lost 2 bases. Germline loops: CDR1 SGDLS, CDR2 YYNGEE. The DNA for the CDR3 is TGTGCCAGCTCCGAGACAGGGGGCGGCAATCAGCCCCAGCATTTT. It encodes CASSETGGGNQPQHF.

The gene calls are TRBV30 and TRBJ2-7; 8 nucleotides line up with TRBD1. This CDR3 comprises 14 residues. Germline-derived CDR1 and CDR2 are GTSNPN and SVGIG (reference sequence). The V gene end was trimmed by 3 bases and the J gene end by 6 bases; junction bases not matched to a gene: 10. CDR3 nucleotide sequence: TGTGCCTGGAGACCGGGACAGGCGCATGGCGAGCAGTACTTC. Translating it yields CAWRPGQAHGEQYF.

V usage is TRBV28 and J usage is TRBJ1-2; 9 nucleotides align to TRBD1. In germline, CDR1 is MDHEN, CDR2 SYDVKM. V lost 2 bases to trimming and J lost 7 bases; unmatched junction nucleotides: 8. This CDR3 spans 15 amino acids. The CDR3 coding sequence is TGTGCCAGCAGTTTAGTATTGGGGACAGGGAGTGGCTACACCTTC. Translating it yields CASSLVLGTGSGYTF.

The chain joins TRBV27 to TRBJ1-5; 10 nucleotides align to TRBD1. Trimming at V came to 4 bases and at J to 4 bases, leaving 7 bases not matched to a gene. Germline CDR1 MNHEY, CDR2 SMNVEV (reference sequence). There are 16 residues in the CDR3. CDR3 region: CASSSRDRGTNQPQHF. CDR3 nucleotide sequence: TGTGCCAGCAGTTCGCGGGACAGGGGAACTAATCAGCCCCAGCATTTT.

This chain joins TRBV7-9 and TRBJ1-6; possibly TRBD1 for D (6 bases). V lost 6 bases to trimming and J lost 7 bases, with 7 bases between them. Germline V gene sequence: CDR1 SEHNR, CDR2 FQNEAQ (reference sequence). The CDR3 is 12 residues long. For the CDR3, the DNA is TGTGCCAGCAGTCAGGGGAATTCACCCCTCCACTTT. This encodes CASSQGNSPLHF. Complete variable domain (other parts from reference TRBV7-9 and TRBJ1-6): DTGVSQNPRHKITKRGQNVTFRCDPISEHNRLYWYRQTLGQGPEFLTYFQNEAQLEKSRLLSDRFSAERPKGSFSTLEIQRTEQGDSAMYLCASSQGNSPLHFGNGTRLTVT.

The chain recombines TRBV27 with TRBJ2-5; D is unresolved. Between the trimmed V and J ends, which lost 3 bases and 2 bases, there was a span of 10 bases. Germline V gives CDR1 MNHEY, CDR2 SMNVEV (reference sequence). The CDR3 runs to 14 residues. The CDR3 loop is CASSFSGAQETQYF. In DNA, the CDR3 is TGTGCCAGCAGTTTCTCTGGAGCTCAAGAGACCCAGTACTTC.

The genes are TRBV27 and TRBJ2-1, with 7 bases fitting TRBD2. Germline V gene sequence: CDR1 MNHEY, CDR2 SMNVEV (reference sequence). The CDR3 runs 16 residues. After removal of 6 bases from V and 0 bases from J, the junction contained 8 bases not matched to a gene. The CDR3 DNA follows: TGTGCCAGCAGCCGGGACTACGCGAGCTCCTACAATGAGCAGTTCTTC. It encodes CASSRDYASSYNEQFF.

The chain combines TRBV7-2 with TRBJ1-5; D gene ambiguous. The germline V and J ends were trimmed by 2 bases and 2 bases, with 10 bases remaining between them. The CDR3 consists of 15 residues. Germline lookup yields CDR1 SGHTA and CDR2 FQGNSA. In nucleotides, the CDR3 is TGTGCCAGCAGCTTAACCGGGTGGGGCAATCAGCCCCAGCATTTT. Amino acids: CASSLTGWGNQPQHF.

The V gene is TRBV9, the J gene TRBJ2-5; a possible D gene is TRBD2 (6 bases). Germline loops: CDR1 SGDLS, CDR2 YYNGEE. This CDR3 comprises 14 residues. Trimming took 3 bases from V and 2 from J, leaving 11 bases between them. The CDR3 region is CASSAPSEQETQYF. The CDR3, as DNA: TGTGCCAGCAGCGCTCCTAGCGAACAAGAGACCCAGTACTTC.

The chain links TRBV3-1 (or the pseudogene TRBV3-2) to TRBJ2-3; no clear D gene. The ends were cut back, 0 bases at V and 8 bases at J, with 9 bases in the middle. The CDR3 is 13 amino acids. Germline CDR1 reads LGHDT; CDR2 reads YNNKEL (reference sequence). CDR3 residues: CASSQDQLATQYF. The CDR3 bases are TGTGCCAGCAGCCAAGATCAATTAGCTACGCAGTATTTT.

A single count supports this clone. The genes are TRBV5-1 and TRBJ1-2, with D possibly being TRBD1 (5 bases). There are 14 residues in the CDR3. CDR1 SGHRS and CDR2 YFSETQ come from the germline V gene. The V end was cut by 2 bases, the J end by 0 bases, with 8 bases between. CDR3 region: CASSFGATNYGYTF. The DNA of the CDR3 is TGCGCCAGCAGCTTTGGGGCAACTAACTATGGCTACACCTTC.

This rearrangement joins TRBV11-2 to TRBJ2-6; D is unclear. Trimming removed 0 bases from V and 3 bases from J, with 3 bases in between. Germline lookup yields CDR1 SGHAT and CDR2 FQNNGV. This CDR3 is built from 14 residues. The DNA of the CDR3 is TGTGCCAGCAGCTTAGATCATGGGGCCAACGTCCTGACTTTC. Residues: CASSLDHGANVLTF.

This rearrangement joins TRBV7-3 to TRBJ2-3; TRBD2 might be the D (5 bases). The germline CDR1 and CDR2 sequences are SGHTA and FQGTGA. Trimming cost V 0 bases and J 1 base, with 14 bases left between them. The CDR3 covers 17 residues. CDR3 sequence: CASSLTSRGRGTDTQYF. DNA of the CDR3: TGTGCCAGCAGCTTAACCTCTAGAGGGAGAGGCACAGATACGCAGTATTTT.

This clone appeared once. CDR3 amino acids: CASSQNRVSYGYTF. The CDR3 DNA sequence: TGTGCCAGCAGCCAAAACAGGGTATCTTATGGCTACACCTTC. This sequence joins TRBV3-1 (or the pseudogene TRBV3-2) and TRBJ1-2; TRBD1 might be the D (6 bases). The germline CDR1 and CDR2 sequences are LGHDT and YNNKEL (reference sequence). CDR3 size: 14 residues. The germline V and J ends were trimmed by 2 bases and 5 bases, with 12 bases remaining between them.

V usage is TRBV5-1 and J usage is TRBJ2-3; D is possibly TRBD2 (5 bases). V was cut by 4 bases and J by 1 base, with 16 bases left in between. Germline V gene sequence: CDR1 SGHRS, CDR2 YFSETQ. The CDR3 covers 16 residues. The CDR3 spells CASSPGELVRTDTQYF. The CDR3 nucleotides read TGCGCCAGCAGCCCAGGAGAACTAGTCCGCACAGATACGCAGTATTTT.

The chain couples TRBV6-2 or TRBV6-3 to TRBJ2-7; 12 bases align to TRBD1. Germline-derived CDR1 and CDR2 are MNHEY and SVGEGT. The junction had 4 bases not matched to a gene; V was cut back by 2 bases and J by 5 bases. The CDR3 extends over 15 amino acids. The CDR3 sequence: CASSYGGTGGDEQYF. The CDR3 nucleotides are TGTGCCAGCAGTTACGGGGGGACAGGGGGCGACGAGCAGTACTTC.

This chain uses TRBV11-3 with TRBJ2-1, with 9 bases matching TRBD1. The ends lost 5 bases at V and 9 bases at J; junction bases unmatched: 8. Germline V gene lookup returns CDR1 SGHNT and CDR2 YENEEA. The CDR3 spans 14 residues. CDR3 protein: CASSSGQGRVEQFF. The CDR3 nucleotides read TGTGCCAGCAGCAGTGGACAGGGGCGGGTTGAGCAGTTCTTC.

V and J are TRBV12-5 and TRBJ2-1, with TRBD1 as a possible D gene (6 bases). The V gene's germline CDR1 is LGHNT and CDR2 FRNRAP. CDR3 size: 18 residues. Trimming stripped 1 base from V and 6 bases from J, with 22 bases between. DNA for the CDR3: TGTGCTAGTGGTTTGGGTCCGGTGAACAGGGATCTCGTCAATGAGCAGTTCTTC. Its translation: CASGLGPVNRDLVNEQFF.

V usage is TRBV5-1 and J usage is TRBJ2-2; 8 nucleotides line up with TRBD1. Germline V gene data show CDR1 as SGHRS and CDR2 as YFSETQ. The CDR3 is made up of 17 amino acids. Trimming removed 4 bases from V and 4 bases from J; junction bases left unmatched: 12. In DNA form, the CDR3 reads TGCGCCAGCAGCGTGGATGGACAGGGTACGGTCACCGGGGAGCTGTTTTTT. This translates into CASSVDGQGTVTGELFF.

This chain links TRBV18 with TRBJ2-3, with D perhaps matching TRBD1 (6 bases). CDR1 is KGHSH, CDR2 LQKENI, per germline. The CDR3 loop spans 14 amino acids. V shed 6 bases and J shed 2 bases, with 12 bases lying between them. CDR3 residues: CASSQGTTTDTQYF. Written as DNA, the CDR3 is TGTGCCAGCTCGCAGGGGACGACCACAGATACGCAGTATTTT. The whole variable domain, filled in from reference TRBV18 and TRBJ2-3, reads NAGVMQNPRHLVRRRGQEARLRCSPMKGHSHVYWYRQLPEEGLKFMVYLQKENIIDESGMPKERFSAEFPKEGPSILRIQQVVRGDSAAYFCASSQGTTTDTQYFGPGTRLTVL.

The chain links TRBV28 to TRBJ2-5; the D is unclear. The germline V and J ends were trimmed by 3 bases and 5 bases, with 10 bases remaining between them. Per the germline V gene, CDR1 is MDHEN and CDR2 is SYDVKM. The CDR3 is 13 amino acids. CDR3 sequence reads: CASSFPSLETQYF. The CDR3 nucleotides read TGTGCCAGCAGTTTCCCCTCACTGGAGACCCAGTACTTC.

CDR3 protein: CASGPDSSGNTIYF. CDR3 bases: TGTGCTAGTGGTCCGGACAGCTCTGGAAACACCATATATTTT. The chain has TRBV12-5 and TRBJ1-3, with D perhaps TRBD1 (6 bases). The CDR3 is made up of 14 amino acids. Between the trimmed V and J ends, which lost 5 bases and 0 bases, there was a span of 8 bases. The V gene's germline CDR1 is LGHNT and CDR2 FRNRAP.